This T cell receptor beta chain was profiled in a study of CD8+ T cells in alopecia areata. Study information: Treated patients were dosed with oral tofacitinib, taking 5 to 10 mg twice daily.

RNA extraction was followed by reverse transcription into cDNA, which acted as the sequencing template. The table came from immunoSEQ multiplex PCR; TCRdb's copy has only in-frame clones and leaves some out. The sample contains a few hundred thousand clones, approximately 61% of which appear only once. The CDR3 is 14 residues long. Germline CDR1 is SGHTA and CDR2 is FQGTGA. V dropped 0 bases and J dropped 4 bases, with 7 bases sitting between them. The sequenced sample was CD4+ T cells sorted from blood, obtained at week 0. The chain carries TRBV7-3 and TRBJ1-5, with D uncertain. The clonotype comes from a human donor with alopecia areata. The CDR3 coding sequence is TGTGCCAGCAGCTTAACTGAGCAAAATCAGCCCCAGCATTTT. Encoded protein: CASSLTEQNQPQHF.